The clone carrying this TCR beta chain has a count of ten or more. The source of the sample is a study of early T cells in non-severe SARS-CoV-2 infection. Trimming took off 2 bases at V and 5 bases at J, with 10 bases between the two ends. CDR3 length: 14 amino acids. Germline V gene data show CDR1 as SGHVS and CDR2 as FNYEAQ. Using its own MiXCR run on the 5' RACE reads, TCRdb lists one record per CDR3 protein. The sample has some 48,000 distinct CDR3 sequences; around 9.5% are singletons. This clonotype originated in an adult who was a healthcare worker with PCR-confirmed SARS-CoV-2 infection or an uninfected control (not recorded which). This sequence joins TRBV7-6 and TRBJ2-1; maybe TRBD1 (5 bases). Specimen: whole blood. This chain's CDR3 is CASSLLGDNNEQFF. For the CDR3, the DNA is TGTGCCAGCAGCTTATTAGGGGATAACAATGAGCAGTTCTTC.